The T cell receptor beta chain under discussion was sequenced for a study of T cell responses to AZD1222 COVID-19 vaccine. General observations from the study: The study found Spike-specific TCR breadth and depth rose after two AZD1222 doses. Clonal diversity was possibly underestimated; the donors were predominantly white British and more often female. Repertoire samples came only from after the peak T cell response.

The table came from immunoSEQ multiplex PCR; TCRdb's copy has only in-frame clones and leaves some out. Of 100,000 or so clones listed, over 75% are singletons. Comment on this clone: Antigen specificity is unknown.

The CDR3 contains 13 residues. V trimming: 4 bases; J trimming: 2 bases; junction bases outside the gene matches: 1. Germline CDR1 reads KGHSH; CDR2 reads LQKENI. Sequences were derived from peripheral blood, sampled on day 0 of MenACWY control vaccination. The V gene is TRBV18, the J gene TRBJ1-1; TRBD1 aligns across 7 bases. The TCR was taken from an adult in good health. The CDR3 reads CASSRQGNTEAFF. DNA for the CDR3: TGTGCCAGCTCACGACAGGGTAACACTGAAGCTTTCTTT.